Below are 17 T cell receptor beta chains sequenced from a single sample in a study of Graves' ophthalmopathy and Graves' hyperthyroidism. As the template, RNA transcripts were used to amplify TCR beta CDR3 regions. Amplification began with first-round RT-PCR using HTBI primers, then second-round multiplex PCR was performed. TCRdb reprocessed the multiplex PCR reads with MiXCR, giving one entry per CDR3 protein. This sample yields some 750,000 distinct CDR3 sequences, of which roughly 40% are seen a single time; about 40% belongs to the top ten. Sample: peripheral blood. Receptors were obtained from an adult man with Graves' ophthalmopathy.

With respect to this clonotype: In this CDR3 the conserved last residue, phenylalanine or tryptophan, is missing, so a read error is likely. The chain uses TRBV14 and TRBJ1-1; no firm D call. The CDR3 has 15 amino acids. Germline CDR1 reads SGHDN; CDR2 reads FVKESK. Trimming took 6 bases from V and 1 from J, leaving 15 bases between them. In nucleotides, the CDR3 is TGTGCCAGCAGGCCATCTGGACGGGCGAACACTGAAGCTTTCCTT. Translated, it gives CASRPSGRANTEAFL.

The DNA for the CDR3 is TGTGCCAGCAGTGCGACTCAGGGTAATCGAGAGACCCAGTACTTC. The encoded protein is CASSATQGNRETQYF. The J gene is TRBJ2-5, the V gene TRBV2; tentative D call: TRBD1 (5 bases). The ends were cut back, 4 bases at V and 4 bases at J, with 16 bases in the middle. The CDR3 is 15 residues long. CDR1 and CDR2 (germline): SNHLY, FYNNEI.

V is TRBV5-1 and J is TRBJ2-7, with TRBD1 identical over 10 bases. The length of the CDR3 is 15 residues. The germline gives CDR1 SGHRS, CDR2 YFSETQ. The ends lost 3 bases at V and 4 bases at J; junction bases unmatched: 7. Written as DNA, the CDR3 is TGCGCCAGCAGCTGGGGACAGGGGCCCGTATACGAGCAGTACTTC. It translates to CASSWGQGPVYEQYF.

This clonotype was counted a few times. CDR3 in DNA: TGTGCCAGCAGTTCCACGACACGGGCCGTGGGCTACACCTTC. It translates to CASSSTTRAVGYTF. The chain employs TRBV25-1 and TRBJ1-2; D uncertain. This CDR3 contains 14 residues. V was pared by 5 bases and J by 8 bases, with 18 bases between. In germline, CDR1 is MGHDK, CDR2 SYGVNS.

This chain connects TRBV6-1 to TRBJ2-5, with D unclear. The length of the CDR3 is 12 residues. Trimming removed 8 bases at V and 4 bases at J, with 11 bases between. From germline, CDR1 is MNHNS and CDR2 SASEGT. DNA for the CDR3: TGTGCCAGCCTCAGTTGGGGAGAGACCCAGTACTTC. Its protein product is CASLSWGETQYF.

This clonotype occurred a few times. One end of the junction fails to match germline, which may point to a read error. The chain links TRBV24-1 to TRBJ1-5; 9 bases are a match to TRBD1. Germline lookup yields CDR1 KGHDR and CDR2 SFDVKD. This CDR3 contains 16 residues. This chain's CDR3 is CASSYSWTGVNQPQHF. The CDR3 DNA follows: TGTGCCAGCAGTTACTCCTGGACAGGGGTCAATCAGCCCCAGCATTTT.

This clonotype was seen once. The chain joins TRBV2 to TRBJ1-4; D may be TRBD1 (5 bases). The germline CDR1 and CDR2 sequences are SNHLY and FYNNEI. V was shortened by 4 bases and J by 5 bases, with 14 bases between the two germline ends. This CDR3 spans 15 amino acids. The CDR3 sequence: CASSGKGRENEKLFF. CDR3 sequence (DNA): TGTGCCAGCAGTGGGAAGGGCAGGGAGAATGAAAAACTGTTTTTT.

In this sample, this clonotype turned up many times. The rearrangement uses TRBV7-9 and TRBJ1-1; D uncertain. The CDR3 spans 15 residues. CDR1 and CDR2 (germline): SEHNR, FQNEAQ (reference sequence). V was trimmed by 4 bases and J by 0 bases, leaving 12 bases between them. In nucleotides, the CDR3 is TGTGCCAGCAGCTCCCCGATTACAGTGAACACTGAAGCTTTCTTT. Protein sequence: CASSSPITVNTEAFF.

The V and J genes are TRBV19 and TRBJ2-7, with a tentative D call TRBD1 (6 bases). Germline CDR1 and CDR2: LNHDA and SQIVND (reference sequence). The germline V and J ends were trimmed by 8 bases and 5 bases, with 16 bases remaining between them. This CDR3 is built from 13 residues. CDR3 residues: CASGSRGFHEQYF. CDR3 nucleotides: TGTGCCAGTGGATCGAGGGGGTTCCACGAGCAGTACTTC. The complete variable domain, with remaining parts taken from reference TRBV19 and TRBJ2-7, reads DGGITQSPKYLFRKEGQNVTLSCEQNLNHDAMYWYRQDPGQGLRLIYYSQIVNDFQKGDIAEGYSVSREKKESFPLTVTSAQKNPTAFYLCASGSRGFHEQYFGPGTRLTVT.

The chain combines TRBV2 with TRBJ1-1; 9 bases are shared with TRBD1. Germline CDR1 SNHLY, CDR2 FYNNEI. This CDR3 region has 14 residues. V lost 6 bases and J lost 1; bases outside the gene matches: 3. CDR3 nucleotide sequence: TGTGCCAGCAGAGGGACAGGGCCGAACACTGAAGCTTTCTTT. It encodes CASRGTGPNTEAFF.

This chain uses TRBV20-1 with TRBJ1-2, with 9 bases matching TRBD1. CDR1 and CDR2 from the germline V gene are DFQATT and SNEGSKA (reference sequence). The CDR3 consists of 14 residues. Trimming at V came to 5 bases and at J to 5 bases, leaving 9 bases not matched to a gene. The CDR3 bases are TGCAGTGCTGCGGGGGACAGGGCCCGATATGGCTACACCTTC. Encoded protein: CSAAGDRARYGYTF.

This clonotype was observed many times. This chain joins TRBV10-3 and TRBJ2-7; 8 nucleotides agree with TRBD1. Germline values: CDR1 ENHRY, CDR2 SYGVKD. The V gene end was trimmed by 8 bases and the J gene end by 6 bases; junction bases not matched to a gene: 9. The CDR3 is made up of 13 amino acids. CDR3 in DNA: TGTGCCATCGGGACAGGAGGCGTTTTCGAGCAGTACTTC. Its translation: CAIGTGGVFEQYF.

In its sample, this clonotype was seen many times. V and J are TRBV2 and TRBJ1-2, with D possibly matching TRBD1 (6 bases). The CDR3 is 14 residues long. CDR1 and CDR2 from the germline V gene are SNHLY and FYNNEI. Deletions cut 4 bases from V and 1 base from J, with 10 bases between. The CDR3 loop is CASSAGTSNYGYTF. The CDR3 nucleotides are TGTGCCAGCAGTGCAGGGACAAGTAACTATGGCTACACCTTC.

V usage is TRBV24-1 and J usage is TRBJ1-5; a possible D gene is TRBD1 (5 bases). The CDR3 runs 16 residues. The V and J ends lost 7 bases and 6 bases respectively, with 21 bases between them. CDR1 is KGHDR and CDR2 is SFDVKD in the germline V gene. CDR3 DNA: TGTGCCACCAGCTCCCTAGGACGGGACGGAAGTCAGCCCCAGCATTTT. This translates into CATSSLGRDGSQPQHF.

The rearrangement joins TRBV29-1 to TRBJ1-2; D uncertain. Trimming cost V 7 bases and J 7 bases, with 19 bases left between them. The CDR3 is 13 residues long. The germline V gene encodes CDR1 SQVTM and CDR2 ANQGSEA. The CDR3 DNA sequence: TGCAGCGCCGAGGTGGTAGGCGGGTCTGGCTACACCTTC. Protein sequence: CSAEVVGGSGYTF.

J is TRBJ1-3 and V is TRBV29-1; TRBD1 matches 8 bases. The CDR3 spans 15 residues. The V segment lost 5 bases and the J segment 8 bases; nucleotides outside the gene matches: 14. Germline values: CDR1 SQVTM, CDR2 ANQGSEA. CDR3 protein: CSVSIGQGYGYTIYF. The CDR3 nucleotides are TGCAGCGTTTCGATCGGACAGGGATATGGCTACACCATATATTTT. The complete variable domain, with remaining parts taken from reference TRBV29-1 and TRBJ1-3, reads SAVISQKPSRDICQRGTSLTIQCQVDSQVTMMFWYRQQPGQSLTLIATANQGSEATYESGFVIDKFPISRPNLTFSTLTVSNMSPEDSSIYLCSVSIGQGYGYTIYFGEGSWLTVV.

This clonotype was counted ten times or more. The chain uses TRBV10-3 and TRBJ1-1; TRBD1 aligns across 7 bases. Looked up from germline, CDR1 is ENHRY and CDR2 is SYGVKD. The J segment lost 3 bases and the V segment lost 6 bases, leaving 7 bases of the junction unmatched. The CDR3 totals 14 residues. The CDR3 region has the DNA TGTGCCATCAGCGCGACAGGGAGGGACACTGAAGCTTTCTTT. This encodes CAISATGRDTEAFF.